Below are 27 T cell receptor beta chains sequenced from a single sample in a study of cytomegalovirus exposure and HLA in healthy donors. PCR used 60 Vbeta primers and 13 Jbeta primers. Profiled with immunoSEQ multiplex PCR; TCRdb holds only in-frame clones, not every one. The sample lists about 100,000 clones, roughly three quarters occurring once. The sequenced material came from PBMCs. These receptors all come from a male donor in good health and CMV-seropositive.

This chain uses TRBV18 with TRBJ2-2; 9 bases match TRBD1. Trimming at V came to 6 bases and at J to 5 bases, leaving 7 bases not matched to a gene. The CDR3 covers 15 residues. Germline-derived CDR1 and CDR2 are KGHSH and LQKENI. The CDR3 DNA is TGTGCCAGCTCCCCGGGACAGGGTCGGACCGGGGAGCTGTTTTTT. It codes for CASSPGQGRTGELFF.

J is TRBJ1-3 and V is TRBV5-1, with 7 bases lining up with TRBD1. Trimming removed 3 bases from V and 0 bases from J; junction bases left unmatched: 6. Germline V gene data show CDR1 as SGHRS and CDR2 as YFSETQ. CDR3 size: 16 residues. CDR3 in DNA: TGCGCCAGCAGCTCGTACGGGACAGCCTCTGGAAACACCATATATTTT. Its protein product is CASSSYGTASGNTIYF.

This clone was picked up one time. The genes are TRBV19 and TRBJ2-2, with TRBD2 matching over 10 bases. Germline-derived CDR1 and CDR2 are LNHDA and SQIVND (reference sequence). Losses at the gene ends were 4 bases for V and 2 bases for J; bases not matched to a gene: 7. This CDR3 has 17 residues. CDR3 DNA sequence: TGTGCCAGTAGTACCTCACTAGCGGGACTCAACACCGGGGAGCTGTTTTTT. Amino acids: CASSTSLAGLNTGELFF.

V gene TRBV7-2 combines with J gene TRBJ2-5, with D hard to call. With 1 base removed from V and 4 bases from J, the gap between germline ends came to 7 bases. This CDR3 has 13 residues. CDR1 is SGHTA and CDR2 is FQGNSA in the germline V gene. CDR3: CASSLVLGETQYF. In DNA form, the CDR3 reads TGTGCCAGCAGCTTAGTTCTAGGAGAGACCCAGTACTTC.

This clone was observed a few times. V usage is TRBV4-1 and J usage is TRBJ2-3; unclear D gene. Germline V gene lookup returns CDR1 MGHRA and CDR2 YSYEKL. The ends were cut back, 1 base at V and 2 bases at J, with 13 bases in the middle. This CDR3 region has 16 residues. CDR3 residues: CASSQVDIFFTDTQYF. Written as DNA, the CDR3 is TGCGCCAGCAGCCAAGTCGACATTTTCTTCACAGATACGCAGTATTTT.

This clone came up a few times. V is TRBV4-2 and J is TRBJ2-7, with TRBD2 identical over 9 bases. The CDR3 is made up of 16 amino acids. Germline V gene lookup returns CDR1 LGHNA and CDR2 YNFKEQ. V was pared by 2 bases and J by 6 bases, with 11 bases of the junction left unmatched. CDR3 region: CASSQSPGAGGAEQYF. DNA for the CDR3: TGTGCCAGCAGCCAATCCCCCGGGGCGGGAGGGGCCGAGCAGTACTTC.

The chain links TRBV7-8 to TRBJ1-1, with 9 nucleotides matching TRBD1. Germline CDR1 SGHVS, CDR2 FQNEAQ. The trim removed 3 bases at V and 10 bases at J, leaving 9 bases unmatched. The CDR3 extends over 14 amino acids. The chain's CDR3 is CASSLGPGQGGAFF. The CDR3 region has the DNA TGTGCCAGCAGCTTGGGCCCGGGACAGGGAGGAGCTTTCTTT.

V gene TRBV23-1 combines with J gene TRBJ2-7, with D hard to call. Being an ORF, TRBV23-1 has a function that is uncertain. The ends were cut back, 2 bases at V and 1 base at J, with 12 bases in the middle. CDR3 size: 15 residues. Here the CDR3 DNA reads TGCGCCAGCAGTCAACTCACGCGCCTATCCTACGAGCAGTACTTC. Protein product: CASSQLTRLSYEQYF.

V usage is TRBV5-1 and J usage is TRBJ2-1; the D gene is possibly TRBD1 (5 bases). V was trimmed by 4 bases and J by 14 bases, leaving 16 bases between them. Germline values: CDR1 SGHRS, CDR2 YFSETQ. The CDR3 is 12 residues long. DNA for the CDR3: TGCGCCAGCAGCGTAGACAGATTGGGTGAGTTCTTC. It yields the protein CASSVDRLGEFF. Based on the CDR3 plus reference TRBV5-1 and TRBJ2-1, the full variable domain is KAGVTQTPRYLIKTRGQQVTLSCSPISGHRSVSWYQQTPGQGLQFLFEYFSETQRNKGNFPGRFSGRQFSNSRSEMNVSTLELGDSALYLCASSVDRLGEFFGPGTRLTVL.

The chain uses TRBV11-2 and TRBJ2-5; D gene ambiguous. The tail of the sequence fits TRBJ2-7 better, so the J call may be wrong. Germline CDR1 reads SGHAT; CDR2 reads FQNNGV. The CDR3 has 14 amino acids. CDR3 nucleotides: TGTGCCAGCAGCTTGACTGTGGCATCCTACGAGCAGTACTTC. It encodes CASSLTVASYEQYF.

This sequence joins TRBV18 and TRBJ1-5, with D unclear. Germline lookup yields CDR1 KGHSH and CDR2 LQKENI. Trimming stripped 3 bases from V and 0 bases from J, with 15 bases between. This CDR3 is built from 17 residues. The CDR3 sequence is CASSPDIPRYSNQPQHF. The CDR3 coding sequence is TGTGCCAGCTCACCCGACATCCCCAGATATAGCAATCAGCCCCAGCATTTT.

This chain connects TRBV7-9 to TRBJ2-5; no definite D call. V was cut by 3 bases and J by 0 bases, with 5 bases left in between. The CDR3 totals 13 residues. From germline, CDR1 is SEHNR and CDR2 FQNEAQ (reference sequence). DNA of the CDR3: TGTGCCAGCAGCTTTTTCAACCAAGAGACCCAGTACTTC. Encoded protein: CASSFFNQETQYF.

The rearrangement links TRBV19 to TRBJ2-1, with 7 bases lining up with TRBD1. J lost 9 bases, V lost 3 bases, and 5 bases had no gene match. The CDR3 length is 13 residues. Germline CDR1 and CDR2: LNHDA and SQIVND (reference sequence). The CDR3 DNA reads TGTGCCAGTAGTATTACAGGGGACGGTGAGCAGTTCTTC. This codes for CASSITGDGEQFF.

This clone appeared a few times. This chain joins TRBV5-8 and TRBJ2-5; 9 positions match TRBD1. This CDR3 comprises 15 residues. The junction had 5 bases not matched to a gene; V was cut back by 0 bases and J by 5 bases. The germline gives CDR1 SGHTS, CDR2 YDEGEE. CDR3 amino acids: CASSLDRGRLETQYF. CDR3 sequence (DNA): TGTGCCAGCAGCTTGGACAGGGGGCGCCTGGAGACCCAGTACTTC.

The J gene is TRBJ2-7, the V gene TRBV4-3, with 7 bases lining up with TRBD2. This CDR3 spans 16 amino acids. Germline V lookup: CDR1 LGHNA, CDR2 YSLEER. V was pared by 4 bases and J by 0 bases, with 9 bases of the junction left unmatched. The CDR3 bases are TGCGCCAGCAGCCTAATCACTGGCGGGAGCTCCTACGAGCAGTACTTC. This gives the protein CASSLITGGSSYEQYF.

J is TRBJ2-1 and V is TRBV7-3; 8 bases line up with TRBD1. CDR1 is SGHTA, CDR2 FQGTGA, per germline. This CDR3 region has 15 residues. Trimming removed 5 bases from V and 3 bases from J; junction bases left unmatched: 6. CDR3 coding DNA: TGTGCCAGCAGCCCGGGACAGGTCGACTACAATGAGCAGTTCTTC. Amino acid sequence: CASSPGQVDYNEQFF. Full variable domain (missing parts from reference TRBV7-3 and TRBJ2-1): GAGVSQTPSNKVTEKGKYVELRCDPISGHTALYWYRQSLGQGPEFLIYFQGTGAADDSGLPNDRFFAVRPEGSVSTLKIQRTERGDSAVYLCASSPGQVDYNEQFFGPGTRLTVL.

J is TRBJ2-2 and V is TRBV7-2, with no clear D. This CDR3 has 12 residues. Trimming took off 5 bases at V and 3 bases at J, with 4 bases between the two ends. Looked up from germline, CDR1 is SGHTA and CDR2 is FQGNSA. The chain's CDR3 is CASSEYTGELFF. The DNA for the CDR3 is TGTGCCAGCAGCGAGTACACCGGGGAGCTGTTTTTT.

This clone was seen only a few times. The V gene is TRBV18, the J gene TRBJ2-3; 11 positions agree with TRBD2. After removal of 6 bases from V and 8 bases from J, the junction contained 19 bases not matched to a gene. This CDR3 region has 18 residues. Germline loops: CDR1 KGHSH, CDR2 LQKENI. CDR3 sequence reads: CASSPGTGSTSGRSTQYF. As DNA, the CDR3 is TGTGCCAGCTCTCCCGGAACGGGATCTACTAGCGGGAGAAGTACGCAGTATTTT.

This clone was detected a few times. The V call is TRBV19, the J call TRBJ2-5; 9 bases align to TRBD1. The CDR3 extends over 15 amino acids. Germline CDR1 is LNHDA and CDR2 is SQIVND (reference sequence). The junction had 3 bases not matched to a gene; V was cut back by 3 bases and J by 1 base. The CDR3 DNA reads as TGTGCCAGTAGTATGACAGGGGGATTCCAAGAGACCCAGTACTTC. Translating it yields CASSMTGGFQETQYF.

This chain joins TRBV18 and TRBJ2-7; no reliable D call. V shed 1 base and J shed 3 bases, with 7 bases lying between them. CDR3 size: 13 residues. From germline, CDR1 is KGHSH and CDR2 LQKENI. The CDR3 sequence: CASSPQEVYEQYF. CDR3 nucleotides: TGTGCCAGCTCACCACAAGAGGTCTACGAGCAGTACTTC.

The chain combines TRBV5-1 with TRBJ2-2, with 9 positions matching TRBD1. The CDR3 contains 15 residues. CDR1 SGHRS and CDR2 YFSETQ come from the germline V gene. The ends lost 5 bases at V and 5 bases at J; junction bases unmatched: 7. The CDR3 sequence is CASRKTGTGTGELFF. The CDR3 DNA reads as TGCGCCAGCAGGAAGACAGGGACAGGGACCGGGGAGCTGTTTTTT.

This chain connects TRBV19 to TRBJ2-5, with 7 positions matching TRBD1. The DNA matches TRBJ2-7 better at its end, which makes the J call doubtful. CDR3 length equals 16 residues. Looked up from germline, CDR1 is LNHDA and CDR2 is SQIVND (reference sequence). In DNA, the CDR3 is TGTGCCAGTAGCACATATGGACAGGAGACGGCCTACGAGCAGTACTTC. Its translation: CASSTYGQETAYEQYF.

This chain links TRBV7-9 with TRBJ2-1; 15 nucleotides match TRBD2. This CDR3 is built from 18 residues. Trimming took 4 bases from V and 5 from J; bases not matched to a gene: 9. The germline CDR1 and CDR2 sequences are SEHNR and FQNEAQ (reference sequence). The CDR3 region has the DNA TGTGCCAGCAGCTGGCCGGGACTAGCGGGAGGCCCTGACAATGAGCAGTTCTTC. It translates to CASSWPGLAGGPDNEQFF.

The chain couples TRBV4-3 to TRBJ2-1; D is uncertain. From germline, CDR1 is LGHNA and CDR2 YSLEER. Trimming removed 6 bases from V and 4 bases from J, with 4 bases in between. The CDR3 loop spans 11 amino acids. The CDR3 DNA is TGCGCCAGCAGTCATTACAATGAGCAGTTCTTC. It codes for CASSHYNEQFF.

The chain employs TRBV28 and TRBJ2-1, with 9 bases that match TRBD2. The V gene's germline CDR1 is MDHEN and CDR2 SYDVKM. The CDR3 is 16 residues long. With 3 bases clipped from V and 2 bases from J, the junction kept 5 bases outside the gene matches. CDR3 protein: CASSLVTSGTYNEQFF. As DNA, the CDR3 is TGTGCCAGCAGTTTGGTGACTAGCGGAACCTACAATGAGCAGTTCTTC.

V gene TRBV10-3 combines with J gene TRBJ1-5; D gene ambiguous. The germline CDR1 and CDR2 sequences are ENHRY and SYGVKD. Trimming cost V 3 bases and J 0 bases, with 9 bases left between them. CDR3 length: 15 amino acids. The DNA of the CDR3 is TGTGCCATCAGTGAAACAGTGAATAGCAATCAGCCCCAGCATTTT. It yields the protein CAISETVNSNQPQHF.

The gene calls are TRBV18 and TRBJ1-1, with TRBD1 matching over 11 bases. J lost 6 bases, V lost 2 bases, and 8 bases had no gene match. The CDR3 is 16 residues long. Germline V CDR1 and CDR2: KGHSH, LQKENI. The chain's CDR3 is CASSPLGTGGNSEAFF. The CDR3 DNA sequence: TGTGCCAGCTCACCATTGGGGACAGGGGGGAATTCTGAAGCTTTCTTT.